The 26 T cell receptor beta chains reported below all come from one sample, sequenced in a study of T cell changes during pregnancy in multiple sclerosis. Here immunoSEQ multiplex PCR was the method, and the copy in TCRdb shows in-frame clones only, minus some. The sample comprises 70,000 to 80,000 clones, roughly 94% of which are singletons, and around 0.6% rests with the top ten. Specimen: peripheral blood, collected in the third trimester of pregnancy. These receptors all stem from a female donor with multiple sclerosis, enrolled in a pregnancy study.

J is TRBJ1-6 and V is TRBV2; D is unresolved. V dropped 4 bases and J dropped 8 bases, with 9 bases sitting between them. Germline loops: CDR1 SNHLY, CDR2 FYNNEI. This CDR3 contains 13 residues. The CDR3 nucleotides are TGTGCCAGCAGTGCCCGACTGGATTCACCCCTCCACTTT. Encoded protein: CASSARLDSPLHF.

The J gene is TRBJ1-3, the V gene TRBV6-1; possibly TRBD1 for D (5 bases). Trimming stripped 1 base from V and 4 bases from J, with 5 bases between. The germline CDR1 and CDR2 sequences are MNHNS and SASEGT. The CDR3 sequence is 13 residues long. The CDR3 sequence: CASSEDRGNTIYF. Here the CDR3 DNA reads TGTGCCAGCAGTGAAGACAGGGGAAACACCATATATTTT.

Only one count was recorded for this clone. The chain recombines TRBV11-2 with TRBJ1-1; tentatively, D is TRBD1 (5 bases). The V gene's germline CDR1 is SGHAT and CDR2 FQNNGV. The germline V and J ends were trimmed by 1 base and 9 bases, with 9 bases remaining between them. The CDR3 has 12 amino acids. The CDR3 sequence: CASSLGGLKAFF. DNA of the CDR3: TGTGCCAGCAGCTTAGGGGGACTGAAAGCTTTCTTT.

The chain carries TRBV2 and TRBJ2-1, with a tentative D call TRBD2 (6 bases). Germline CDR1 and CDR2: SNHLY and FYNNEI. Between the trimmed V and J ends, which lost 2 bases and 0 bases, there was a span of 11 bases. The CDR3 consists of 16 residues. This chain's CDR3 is CASSEWRGGSYNEQFF. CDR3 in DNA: TGTGCCAGCAGTGAATGGCGGGGAGGCTCCTACAATGAGCAGTTCTTC. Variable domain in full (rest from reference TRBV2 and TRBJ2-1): EPEVTQTPSHQVTQMGQEVILRCVPISNHLYFYWYRQILGQKVEFLVSFYNNEISEKSEIFDDQFSVERPDGSNFTLKIRSTKLEDSAMYFCASSEWRGGSYNEQFFGPGTRLTVL.

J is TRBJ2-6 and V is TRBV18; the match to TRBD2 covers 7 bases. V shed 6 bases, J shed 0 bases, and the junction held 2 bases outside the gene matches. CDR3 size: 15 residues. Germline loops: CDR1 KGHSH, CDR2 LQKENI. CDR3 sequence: CASSPGGSGANVLTF. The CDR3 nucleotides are TGTGCCAGCTCGCCGGGGGGCTCTGGGGCCAACGTCCTGACTTTC.

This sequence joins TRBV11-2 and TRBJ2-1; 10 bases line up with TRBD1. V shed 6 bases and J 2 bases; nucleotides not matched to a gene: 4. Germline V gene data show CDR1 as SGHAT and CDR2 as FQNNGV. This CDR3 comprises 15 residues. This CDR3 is CASSYGTGAYNEQFF. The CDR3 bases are TGTGCCAGCAGTTATGGGACAGGGGCCTACAATGAGCAGTTCTTC.

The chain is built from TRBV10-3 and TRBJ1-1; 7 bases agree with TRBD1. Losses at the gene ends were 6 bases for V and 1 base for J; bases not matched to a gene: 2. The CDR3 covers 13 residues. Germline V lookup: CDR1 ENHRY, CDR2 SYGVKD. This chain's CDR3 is CAIRGTENTEAFF. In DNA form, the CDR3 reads TGTGCCATCAGGGGGACAGAGAACACTGAAGCTTTCTTT.

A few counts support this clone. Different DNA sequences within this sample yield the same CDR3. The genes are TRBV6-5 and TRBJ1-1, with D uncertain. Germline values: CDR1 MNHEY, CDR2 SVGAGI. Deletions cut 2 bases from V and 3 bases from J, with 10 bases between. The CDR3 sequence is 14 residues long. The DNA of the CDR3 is TGTGCCAGCAGTTACCGGGGAAGGGACACTGAAGCTTTCTTT. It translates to CASSYRGRDTEAFF.

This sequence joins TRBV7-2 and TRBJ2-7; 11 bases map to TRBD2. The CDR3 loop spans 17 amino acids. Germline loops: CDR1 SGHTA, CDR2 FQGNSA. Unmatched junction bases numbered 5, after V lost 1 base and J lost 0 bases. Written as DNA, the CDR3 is TGTGCCAGCAGCTTAGGGCTAGCGGGGGGCCTCTCCTACGAGCAGTACTTC. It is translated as CASSLGLAGGLSYEQYF.

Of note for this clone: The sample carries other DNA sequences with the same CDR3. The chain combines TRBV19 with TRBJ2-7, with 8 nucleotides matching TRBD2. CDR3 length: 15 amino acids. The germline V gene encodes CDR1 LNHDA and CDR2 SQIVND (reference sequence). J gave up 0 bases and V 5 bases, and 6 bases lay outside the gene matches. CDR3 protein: CASSSSGGSSYEQYF. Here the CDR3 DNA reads TGTGCCAGTAGTTCAAGCGGGGGCAGCTCCTACGAGCAGTACTTC.

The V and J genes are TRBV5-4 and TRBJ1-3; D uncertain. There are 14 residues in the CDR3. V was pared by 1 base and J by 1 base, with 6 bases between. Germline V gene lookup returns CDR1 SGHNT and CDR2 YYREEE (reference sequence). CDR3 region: CASSLRGSGNTIYF. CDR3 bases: TGTGCCAGCAGCTTGAGAGGATCTGGAAACACCATATATTTT.

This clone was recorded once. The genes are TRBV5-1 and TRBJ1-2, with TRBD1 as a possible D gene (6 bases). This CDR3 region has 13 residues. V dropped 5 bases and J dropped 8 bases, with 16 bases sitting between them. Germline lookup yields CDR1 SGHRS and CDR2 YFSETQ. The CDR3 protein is CASSGGAVEGYTF. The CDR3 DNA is TGCGCCAGCAGTGGGGGGGCTGTTGAAGGCTACACCTTC. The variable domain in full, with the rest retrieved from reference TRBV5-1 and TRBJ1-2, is KAGVTQTPRYLIKTRGQQVTLSCSPISGHRSVSWYQQTPGQGLQFLFEYFSETQRNKGNFPGRFSGRQFSNSRSEMNVSTLELGDSALYLCASSGGAVEGYTFGSGTRLTVV.

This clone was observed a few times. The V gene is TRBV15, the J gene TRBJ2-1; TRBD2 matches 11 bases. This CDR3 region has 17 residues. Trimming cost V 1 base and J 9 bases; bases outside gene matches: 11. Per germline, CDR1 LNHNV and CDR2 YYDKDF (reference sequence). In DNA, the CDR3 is TGTGCCACCAGCAGAGTAGGTAGCGGGGGGGCCTTCGCTGAGCAGTTCTTC. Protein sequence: CATSRVGSGGAFAEQFF.

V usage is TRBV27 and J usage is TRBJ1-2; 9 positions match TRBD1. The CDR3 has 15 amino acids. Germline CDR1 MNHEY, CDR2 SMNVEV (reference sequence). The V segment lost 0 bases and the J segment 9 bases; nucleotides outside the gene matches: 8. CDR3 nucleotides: TGTGCCAGCAGTTTATCAGGGGGGGGACAGGGCCGCTACACCTTC. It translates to CASSLSGGGQGRYTF.

This CDR3 reads CASSPRVAGGSYQETQYF. The CDR3 nucleotides are TGTGCCAGCTCACCGCGAGTAGCGGGGGGCTCGTACCAAGAGACCCAGTACTTC. V is TRBV18 and J is TRBJ2-5, with TRBD2 matching 10 bases. Germline CDR1 and CDR2: KGHSH and LQKENI. V dropped 3 bases and J dropped 0; count of bases not matched to a gene: 10. CDR3 size: 18 residues.

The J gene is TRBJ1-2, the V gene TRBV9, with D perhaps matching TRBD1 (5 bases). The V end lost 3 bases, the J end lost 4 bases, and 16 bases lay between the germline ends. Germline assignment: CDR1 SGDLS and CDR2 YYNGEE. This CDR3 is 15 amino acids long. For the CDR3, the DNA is TGTGCCAGCAGCGAGGGTCGCGGGGCTGGCTATGGCTACACCTTC. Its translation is CASSEGRGAGYGYTF.

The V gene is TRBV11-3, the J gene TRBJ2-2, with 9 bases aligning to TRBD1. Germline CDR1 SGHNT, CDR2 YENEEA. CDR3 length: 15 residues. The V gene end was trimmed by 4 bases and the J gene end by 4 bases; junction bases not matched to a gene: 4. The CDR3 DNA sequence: TGTGCCAGCAGCTCCGGGACAGGGTTCACCGGGGAGCTGTTTTTT. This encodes CASSSGTGFTGELFF.

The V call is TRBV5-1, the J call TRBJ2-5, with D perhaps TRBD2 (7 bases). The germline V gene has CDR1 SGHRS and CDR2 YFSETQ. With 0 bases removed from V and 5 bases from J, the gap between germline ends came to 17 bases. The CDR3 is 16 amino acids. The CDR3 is CASSLGGGTSRETQYF. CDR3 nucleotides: TGCGCCAGCAGCTTGGGGGGGGGCACCTCCCGGGAGACCCAGTACTTC.

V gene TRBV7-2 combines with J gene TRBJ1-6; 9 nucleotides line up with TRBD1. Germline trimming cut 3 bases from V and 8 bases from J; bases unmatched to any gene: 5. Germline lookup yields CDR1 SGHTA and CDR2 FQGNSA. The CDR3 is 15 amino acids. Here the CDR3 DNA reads TGTGCCAGCAGCTTCCTCGGGACAGGGTATTCACCCCTCCACTTT. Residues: CASSFLGTGYSPLHF.

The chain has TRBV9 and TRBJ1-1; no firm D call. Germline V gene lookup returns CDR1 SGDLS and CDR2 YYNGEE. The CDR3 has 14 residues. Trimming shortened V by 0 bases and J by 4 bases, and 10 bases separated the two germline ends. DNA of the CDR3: TGTGCCAGCAGCGTAGTAGTAGAACCCACTGAAGCTTTCTTT. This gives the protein CASSVVVEPTEAFF.

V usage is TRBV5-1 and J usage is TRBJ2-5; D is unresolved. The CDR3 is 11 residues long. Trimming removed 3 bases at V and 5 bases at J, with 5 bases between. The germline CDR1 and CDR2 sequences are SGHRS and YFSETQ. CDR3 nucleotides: TGCGCCAGCAGCTCATTGGAGACCCAGTACTTC. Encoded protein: CASSSLETQYF.

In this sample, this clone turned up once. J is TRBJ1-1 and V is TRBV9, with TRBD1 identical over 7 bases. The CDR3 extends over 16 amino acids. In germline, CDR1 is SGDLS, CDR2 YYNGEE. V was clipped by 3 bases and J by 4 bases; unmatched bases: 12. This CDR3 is CASSAPIGQGGTEAFF. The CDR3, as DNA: TGTGCCAGCAGCGCCCCCATAGGGCAGGGGGGCACTGAAGCTTTCTTT.

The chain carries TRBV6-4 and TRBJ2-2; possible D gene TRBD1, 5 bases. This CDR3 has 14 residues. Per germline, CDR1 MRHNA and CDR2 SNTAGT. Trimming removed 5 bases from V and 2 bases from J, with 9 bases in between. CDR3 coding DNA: TGTGCCAGCAGTCTACAGGAAAACACCGGGGAGCTGTTTTTT. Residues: CASSLQENTGELFF.

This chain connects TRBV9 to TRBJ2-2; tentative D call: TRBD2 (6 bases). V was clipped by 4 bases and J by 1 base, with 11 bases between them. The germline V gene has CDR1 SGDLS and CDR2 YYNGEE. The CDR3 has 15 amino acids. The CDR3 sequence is CASSPGLLNTGELFF. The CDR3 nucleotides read TGTGCCAGCAGCCCGGGACTCTTGAACACCGGGGAGCTGTTTTTT.

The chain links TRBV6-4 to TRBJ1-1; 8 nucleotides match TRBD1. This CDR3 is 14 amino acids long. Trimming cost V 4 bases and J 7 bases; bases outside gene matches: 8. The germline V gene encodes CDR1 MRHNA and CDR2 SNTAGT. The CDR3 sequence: CASSVEQGAGEAFF. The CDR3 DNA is TGTGCCAGCAGTGTCGAGCAGGGGGCCGGTGAAGCTTTCTTT.

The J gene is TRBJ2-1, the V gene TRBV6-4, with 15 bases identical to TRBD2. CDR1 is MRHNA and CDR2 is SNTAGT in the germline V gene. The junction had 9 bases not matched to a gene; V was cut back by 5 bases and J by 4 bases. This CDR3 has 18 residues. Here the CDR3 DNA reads TGTGCCAGCAGTCCTGGGACTAGCGGGGGGAACTTTTACAATGAGCAGTTCTTC. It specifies CASSPGTSGGNFYNEQFF.